This TCR beta chain was documented in a study of blood T cell repertoires in COVID-19 (TCRdb year 2020). For context, the study as a whole: Samples from collaborators originated in the United States, Italy and Spain and spanned both the acute and convalescent phases of COVID-19. The prospective study material was composed of cDNA or gDNA derived from T cells, B-cell-depleted T cells, or PBMCs. Deeply sampled blood TCRbeta repertoires from subjects exposed to, actively infected with, or recovered from COVID-19 were included in the dataset. A freely available public database, intended as a resource for researchers studying the immune response to SARS-CoV-2, is where the repertoires were released. The samples were drawn from the first 160 participants of the ongoing ImmuneRACE study and from about 1,200 subjects provided by 6 global collaborators. A de-identified subject ID, COVID-19 status, age in years and sex were almost always included in the sample metadata. Where HLA class I and class II types were available, the types were taken from metadata supplied by the sample provider, not from assay-based typing. General findings and caveats noted by the study authors: The quantity of clinical and demographic metadata differed by source and by participant and was supplied without curation.

This clone was counted once. Its antigen is unknown. No base quality values were provided; no much bigger clone lies one nucleotide off. TCRbeta CDR3 regions were amplified from genomic DNA using the immunoSEQ Assay, a bias-controlled multiplex PCR. As for how the authors treated the data: The number of nucleated cells in each sample was estimated from the amplification of reference gene primers within the assay. To quantify the absolute abundance of each unique TCRbeta CDR3 rearrangement, sequence reads were collapsed and filtered. For each sample, productive Simpson clonality was calculated as the square root of Simpson's diversity index across productive rearrangements. The clones in this table, taken by TCRdb from immuneACCESS, are in-frame only. Not every clone is retained; where verified, under half of the shortfall comes from an unresolved V gene, and the cause of the rest is unknown. The V and J calls and the clone size are those of that table, but D and trimming were determined from the DNA. In all, the sample holds roughly 200,000 clones, and around 83% of those were seen once. The top ten hold 9.5% to 13% of the sample.

Taken from the germline V gene, the CDR1 and CDR2 loops are MNHEY and SVGAGI. For this chain, trimming is 5 bases at the V end and 4 bases at the J end, and the number of junction bases without a gene match is 4. The CDR3 sequence holds 13 residues, the cysteine and phenylalanine included. Left in the record is the CDR3 DNA by itself, 39 bases read in frame from the first base. One collaborating source in Seattle enrolled patients while the patients were actively infected and followed the patients over time throughout the course of disease. Each collaborating institution followed its own protocols to collect whole blood in K2EDTA tubes. Collaborator samples were shipped for TCRbeta analysis as frozen whole blood, isolated PBMCs, or DNA extracted from either sample type.

The receptor was derived from a woman aged 45-65 years with COVID-19, enrolled during active disease. This sequence uses TRBV6-5 and TRBJ2-5; 7 central nucleotides agree with TRBD1. Input material: peripheral blood. The CDR3 protein sequence reads: CASSPTGAETQYF. The DNA sequence is given as TGTGCCAGCAGTCCCACAGGGGCAGAGACCCAGTACTTC.